This T cell receptor beta chain is drawn from a study of T cells in Graves' hyperthyroidism and ophthalmopathy. Amplified TCR beta CDR3 regions came from RNA transcripts. The TCR CDR3 was amplified in a first-round RT-PCR using the HTBI primer set. TCRdb itself ran the multiplex PCR reads through MiXCR, one entry per CDR3 protein. The sample gives about 270,000 distinct CDR3 sequences, roughly 20% of which show up once; roughly 60% is in the top ten. Study-wide findings and caveats: Ophthalmopathy and stable hyperthyroidism were told apart by a 13 V-J model. Expanded thyroid clonotypes (above 0.001) were mostly also found in blood.

The CDR3 extends over 14 amino acids. V dropped 3 bases and J dropped 2 bases, with 11 bases sitting between them. Germline V gene sequence: CDR1 SGHRS, CDR2 YFSETQ. This clonotype has only a few counts. Its antigen is undetermined. This clonotype was obtained from a young man with Graves' ophthalmopathy. The J gene is TRBJ1-2, the V gene TRBV5-1; no firm D call. The sample consisted of blood. This chain's CDR3 is CASSYGEPNYGYTF. As DNA, the CDR3 is TGCGCCAGCAGCTACGGGGAACCAAACTATGGCTACACCTTC.